The sequence of this T cell receptor (beta chain) was determined in a study of shared clonotypes between healthy human individuals. Study-wide background: Researchers assigned three CD4 naive, three CD4 memory, two CD8 naive and one CD8 memory plate to each donor. Whole-study findings and limits: Compared with memory subsets, naive subsets generally had larger estimated richness. Non-shared clonotypes had lower generation probabilities than clonotypes shared by all four sorted-subset donors. In having few donors, the study represented limited genetic and exposure-history diversity.

Method: immunoSEQ multiplex PCR; TCRdb's copy keeps in-frame clones and lacks some. The table records roughly 2.5 million clones, more than 90% of them present only once. There are 16 residues in the CDR3. Note on this clone: What it binds is not known.

This chain connects TRBV21-1 to TRBJ2-7; no check of the table's D call, TRBD2, against the DNA was made. TRBV21-1 is reported as a pseudogene. This clonotype was sampled from a man younger than 30 in good health. The sequencing input was naive CD4+ T cells sorted from blood. Subset in this sample: CD45RA+ positively selected. The DNA of the CDR3 is TGTGCCAGCAGCATACCGACTAGCGGGAGCTTTTCCGAGCAGTACTTC. This gives the protein CASSIPTSGSFSEQYF.